This passage covers 14 T cell receptor beta chains from one sample sequenced in a study of blood T cell repertoires in COVID-19. Data came from immunoSEQ multiplex PCR; TCRdb stores just in-frame clones and leaves some out. The table records 55,000 to 80,000 clones, about four fifths of them present only once. Material for sequencing was peripheral blood. The source of these receptors is a human donor in a cohort sampled during active COVID-19.

V usage is TRBV19 and J usage is TRBJ1-2, with D possibly matching TRBD1 (6 bases). The CDR3 extends over 14 amino acids. Germline CDR1 LNHDA, CDR2 SQIVND (reference sequence). Trimming removed 2 bases at V and 2 bases at J, with 9 bases between. The CDR3 is CASSITQGNYGYTF. The CDR3 nucleotides read TGTGCCAGTAGTATAACTCAGGGGAACTATGGCTACACCTTC.

The V gene is TRBV9, the J gene TRBJ1-1; D is possibly TRBD1 (6 bases). There are 13 residues in the CDR3. The ends were cut back, 3 bases at V and 1 base at J, with 7 bases in the middle. Per germline, CDR1 SGDLS and CDR2 YYNGEE. CDR3 nucleotide sequence: TGTGCCAGCAGCGAACAGGGGAACACTGAAGCTTTCTTT. It encodes CASSEQGNTEAFF.

A few counts support this clone. The chain uses TRBV11-2 and TRBJ2-5, with a tentative D call TRBD1 (6 bases). With 5 bases removed from V and 2 bases from J, the gap between germline ends came to 15 bases. Germline values: CDR1 SGHAT, CDR2 FQNNGV. CDR3 length: 15 residues. The CDR3 nucleotides read TGTGCCAGCAGCCTACAGGGTTCGGGGCAAGAGACCCAGTACTTC. Translated: CASSLQGSGQETQYF. The entire variable domain, with the rest obtained from reference TRBV11-2 and TRBJ2-5, is as follows: EAGVAQSPRYKIIEKRQSVAFWCNPISGHATLYWYQQILGQGPKLLIQFQNNGVVDDSQLPKDRFSAERLKGVDSTLKIQPAKLEDSAVYLCASSLQGSGQETQYFGPGTRLLVL.

V and J are TRBV2 and TRBJ2-3, with a tentative D call TRBD1 (6 bases). The CDR3 is 14 residues long. Germline V lookup: CDR1 SNHLY, CDR2 FYNNEI. Trimming removed 6 bases from V and 1 base from J, with 11 bases in between. CDR3 in DNA: TGTGCCAGCAGGCACAGGGTGGGCACAGATACGCAGTATTTT. Translation gives CASRHRVGTDTQYF.

The chain employs TRBV5-5 and TRBJ2-7; D perhaps matches TRBD1 (6 bases). Per the germline V gene, CDR1 is SGHKS and CDR2 is YYEKEE (reference sequence). The CDR3 sequence is 15 residues long. The ends were cut back, 0 bases at V and 2 bases at J, with 12 bases in the middle. CDR3 sequence (DNA): TGTGCCAGCAGCTTGGCCCGGACAGCAACCTACGAGCAGTACTTC. Translating it yields CASSLARTATYEQYF.

The chain recombines TRBV4-1 with TRBJ2-7; 14 positions match TRBD2. The CDR3 is made up of 16 amino acids. J gave up 3 bases and V 3 bases, and 4 bases lay outside the gene matches. Germline CDR1 reads MGHRA; CDR2 reads YSYEKL. CDR3 protein: CASSQGLAGVNYEQYF. CDR3 nucleotides: TGCGCCAGCAGCCAGGGACTAGCGGGAGTAAACTACGAGCAGTACTTC.

The chain uses TRBV7-2 and TRBJ2-1; the D gene is possibly TRBD2 (5 bases). The V and J ends lost 3 bases and 5 bases respectively, with 14 bases between them. Germline V gene data show CDR1 as SGHTA and CDR2 as FQGNSA. The CDR3 spans 15 residues. DNA for the CDR3: TGTGCCAGCAGCTTTAGACTCGACTACAACAATGAGCAGTTCTTC. This translates into CASSFRLDYNNEQFF.

As to this clone: This specimen includes other DNA sequences encoding the same CDR3. V is TRBV27 and J is TRBJ2-5; TRBD1 matches at 9 bases. Germline V CDR1 and CDR2: MNHEY, SMNVEV (reference sequence). The trim removed 6 bases at V and 4 bases at J, leaving 3 bases unmatched. CDR3 length: 13 amino acids. CDR3 sequence (DNA): TGTGCCAGCAGCACAGGGGGCCGAGAGACCCAGTACTTC. Its protein product is CASSTGGRETQYF.

This clone showed up many times. This rearrangement joins TRBV2 to TRBJ2-2, with TRBD2 matching over 14 bases. This CDR3 contains 18 residues. Germline trimming cut 6 bases from V and 0 bases from J; bases unmatched to any gene: 6. Germline V gene sequence: CDR1 SNHLY, CDR2 FYNNEI. CDR3 region: CASRRTSGRRTNTGELFF. Written as DNA, the CDR3 is TGTGCCAGCAGACGGACTAGCGGGAGGCGTACGAACACCGGGGAGCTGTTTTTT.

This chain connects TRBV18 to TRBJ1-6; 7 bases agree with TRBD1. This CDR3 contains 16 residues. The V segment lost 1 base and the J segment 4 bases; nucleotides outside the gene matches: 4. Per germline, CDR1 KGHSH and CDR2 LQKENI. The DNA for the CDR3 is TGTGCCAGCTCACCACAGGCGACAGGGTATAATTCACCCCTCCACTTT. Protein: CASSPQATGYNSPLHF.

CDR3 loop: CASSLGGGLYEQYF. In DNA form, the CDR3 reads TGCGCCAGCAGCTTGGGCGGGGGGCTCTACGAGCAGTACTTC. The chain joins TRBV5-1 to TRBJ2-7; 8 positions agree with TRBD2. The CDR3 consists of 14 residues. V lost 0 bases and J lost 3; bases outside the gene matches: 2. CDR1 SGHRS and CDR2 YFSETQ come from the germline V gene. The variable domain in full, completed from reference TRBV5-1 and TRBJ2-7, reads KAGVTQTPRYLIKTRGQQVTLSCSPISGHRSVSWYQQTPGQGLQFLFEYFSETQRNKGNFPGRFSGRQFSNSRSEMNVSTLELGDSALYLCASSLGGGLYEQYFGPGTRLTVT.

This clone is a singleton in its sample. The V call is TRBV4-2, the J call TRBJ2-5; 10 bases are shared with TRBD1. This CDR3 has 15 amino acids. Trimming at V came to 4 bases and at J to 4 bases, leaving 6 bases not matched to a gene. CDR1 LGHNA and CDR2 YNFKEQ come from the germline V gene. The CDR3 reads CASSPEDRGGETQYF. As DNA, the CDR3 is TGTGCCAGCAGCCCCGAGGACAGGGGGGGAGAGACCCAGTACTTC.

A few counts support this clone. The chain is built from TRBV1 and TRBJ2-1; the D call of TRBD2 is as the table states it, not checked on the DNA. TRBV1 is annotated as a pseudogene. CDR3 size: 20 residues. The CDR3 sequence: CTSSQVLGGAGGVPNNEQFF. The CDR3 DNA reads TGCACCAGCAGCCAAGTTTTGGGGGGGGCGGGAGGAGTCCCTAACAATGAGCAGTTCTTC.

The V call is TRBV3-1 (or the pseudogene TRBV3-2), the J call TRBJ2-7; D is undetermined. Germline CDR1 and CDR2: LGHDT and YNNKEL (reference sequence). This CDR3 comprises 15 residues. Trimming took off 4 bases at V and 1 base at J, with 14 bases between the two ends. DNA for the CDR3: TGTGCCAGCAGCCCTTCCTTAGTTGCGTCCTACGAGCAGTACTTC. Its translation: CASSPSLVASYEQYF.